The sample holds many counts of the clone carrying this T cell receptor beta chain. Its antigen is not known. MiXCR, run by TCRdb on the reads, gives a single entry per CDR3 protein. The sample shows about 130,000 distinct CDR3 sequences, roughly 25% of them seen only once. The sample belongs to a study of T cell repertoires in cytomegalovirus infection. Study observations and caveats: Clonotypes of TCR beta that were HLA-C-restricted and CMV-specific dominated the ex vivo response.

CDR3 size: 15 residues. Germline CDR1 reads SGHVS; CDR2 reads FQNEAQ. Losses at the gene ends were 5 bases for V and 7 bases for J; bases not matched to a gene: 9. The chain couples TRBV7-8 to TRBJ2-4, with 9 nucleotides matching TRBD2. This TCR was recovered from a human donor in good health (CMV status not recorded). Some clones in this sample may be carry-over from other donors' samples. Sample: PBMCs, sequenced either directly or after in vitro stimulation (not recorded which). The CDR3 region has the DNA TGTGCCAGCAGCCCTTTAGCGGGAGTCTCGAACATTCAGTACTTC. Protein product: CASSPLAGVSNIQYF. Full variable domain (outside the CDR3, taken from reference TRBV7-8 and TRBJ2-4): GAGVSQSPRYKVAKRGQDVALRCDPISGHVSLFWYQQALGQGPEFLTYFQNEAQLDKSGLPSDRFFAERPEGSVSTLKIQRTQQEDSAVYLCASSPLAGVSNIQYFGAGTRLSVL.